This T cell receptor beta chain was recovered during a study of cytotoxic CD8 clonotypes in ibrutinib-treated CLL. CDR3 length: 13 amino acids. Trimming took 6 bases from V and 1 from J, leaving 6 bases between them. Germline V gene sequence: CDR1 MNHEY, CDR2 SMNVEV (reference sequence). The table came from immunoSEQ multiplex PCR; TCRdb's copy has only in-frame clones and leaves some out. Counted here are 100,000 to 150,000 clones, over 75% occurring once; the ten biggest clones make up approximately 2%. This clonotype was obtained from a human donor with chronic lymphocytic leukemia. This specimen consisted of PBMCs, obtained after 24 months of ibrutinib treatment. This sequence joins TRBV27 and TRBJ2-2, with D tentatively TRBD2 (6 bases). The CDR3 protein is CASRRENTGELFF. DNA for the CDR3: TGTGCCAGCAGGCGGGAGAACACCGGGGAGCTGTTTTTT.